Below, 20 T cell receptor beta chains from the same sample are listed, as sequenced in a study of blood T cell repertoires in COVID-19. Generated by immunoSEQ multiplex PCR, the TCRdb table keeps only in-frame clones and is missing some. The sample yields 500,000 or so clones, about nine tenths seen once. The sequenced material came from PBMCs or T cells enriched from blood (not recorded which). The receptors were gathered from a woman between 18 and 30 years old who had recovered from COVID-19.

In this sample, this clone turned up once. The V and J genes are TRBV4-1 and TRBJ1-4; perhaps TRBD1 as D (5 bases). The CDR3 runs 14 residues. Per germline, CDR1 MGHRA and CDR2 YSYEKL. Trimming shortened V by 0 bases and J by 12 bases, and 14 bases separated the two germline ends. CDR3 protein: CASSQDVGGEQLFF. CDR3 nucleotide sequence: TGCGCCAGCAGCCAAGATGTGGGGGGGGAACAACTGTTTTTT.

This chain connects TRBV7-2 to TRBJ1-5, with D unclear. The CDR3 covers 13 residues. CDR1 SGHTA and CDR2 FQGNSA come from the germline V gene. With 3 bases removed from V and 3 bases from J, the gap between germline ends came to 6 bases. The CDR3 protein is CASSFWANQPQHF. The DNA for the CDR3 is TGTGCCAGCAGCTTCTGGGCCAATCAGCCCCAGCATTTT.

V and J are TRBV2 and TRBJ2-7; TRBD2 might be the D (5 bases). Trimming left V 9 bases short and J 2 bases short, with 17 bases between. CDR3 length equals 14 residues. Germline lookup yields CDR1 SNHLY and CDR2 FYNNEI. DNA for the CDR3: TGTGCCAGGGCCGAAGGGAGATATCCCTACGAGCAGTACTTC. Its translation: CARAEGRYPYEQYF.

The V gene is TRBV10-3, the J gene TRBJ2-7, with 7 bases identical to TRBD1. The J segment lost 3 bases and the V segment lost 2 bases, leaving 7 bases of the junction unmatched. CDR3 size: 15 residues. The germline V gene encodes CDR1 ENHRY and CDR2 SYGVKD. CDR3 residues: CAISEPDREYYEQYF. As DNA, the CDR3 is TGTGCCATCAGTGAGCCAGACAGGGAATACTACGAGCAGTACTTC.

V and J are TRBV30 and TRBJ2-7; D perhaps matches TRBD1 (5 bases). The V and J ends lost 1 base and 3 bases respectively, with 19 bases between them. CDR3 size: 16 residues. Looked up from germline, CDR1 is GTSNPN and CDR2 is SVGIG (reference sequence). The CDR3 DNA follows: TGTGCCTGGAGTGGCTCCAGGGTAATGACCAGCTACGAGCAGTACTTC. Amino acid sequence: CAWSGSRVMTSYEQYF.

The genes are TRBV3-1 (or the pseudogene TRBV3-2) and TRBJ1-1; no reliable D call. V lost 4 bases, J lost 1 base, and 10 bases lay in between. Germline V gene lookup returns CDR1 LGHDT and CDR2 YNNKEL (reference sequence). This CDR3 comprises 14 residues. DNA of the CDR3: TGTGCCAGCAGCCTCCGGGGTAGGAACACTGAAGCTTTCTTT. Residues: CASSLRGRNTEAFF.

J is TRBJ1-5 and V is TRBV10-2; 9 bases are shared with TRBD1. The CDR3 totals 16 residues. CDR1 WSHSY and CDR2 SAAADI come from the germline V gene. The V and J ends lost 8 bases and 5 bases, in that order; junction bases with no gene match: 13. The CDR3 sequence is CASRSTTGTGYQPQHF. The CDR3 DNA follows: TGCGCCAGCCGTTCCACAACCGGGACAGGGTATCAGCCCCAGCATTTT.

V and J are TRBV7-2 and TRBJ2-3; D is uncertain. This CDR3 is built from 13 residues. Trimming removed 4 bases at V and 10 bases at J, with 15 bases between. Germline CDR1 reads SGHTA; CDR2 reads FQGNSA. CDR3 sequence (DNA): TGTGCCAGCAGCTCCGGCCGTTTAACAGCGCAGTATTTT. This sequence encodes CASSSGRLTAQYF.

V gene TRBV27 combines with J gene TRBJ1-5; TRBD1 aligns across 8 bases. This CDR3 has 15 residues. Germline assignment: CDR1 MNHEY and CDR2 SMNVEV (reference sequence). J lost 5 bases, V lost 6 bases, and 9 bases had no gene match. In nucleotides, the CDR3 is TGTGCCAGCAGCTCAGGGACAGGCAATTATCAGCCCCAGCATTTT. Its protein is CASSSGTGNYQPQHF.

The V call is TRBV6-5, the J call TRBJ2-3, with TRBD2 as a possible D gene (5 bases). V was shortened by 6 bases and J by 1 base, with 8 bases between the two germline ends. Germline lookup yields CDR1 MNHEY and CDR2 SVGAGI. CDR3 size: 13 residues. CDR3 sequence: CASSPGGTDTQYF. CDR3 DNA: TGTGCCAGCAGCCCCGGGGGCACAGATACGCAGTATTTT.

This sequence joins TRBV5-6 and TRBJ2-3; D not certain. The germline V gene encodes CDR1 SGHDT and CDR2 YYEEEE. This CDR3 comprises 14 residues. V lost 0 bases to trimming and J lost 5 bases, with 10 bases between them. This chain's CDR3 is CASSLGAGGDTQYF. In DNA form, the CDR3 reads TGTGCCAGCAGCTTGGGGGCTGGTGGAGATACGCAGTATTTT.

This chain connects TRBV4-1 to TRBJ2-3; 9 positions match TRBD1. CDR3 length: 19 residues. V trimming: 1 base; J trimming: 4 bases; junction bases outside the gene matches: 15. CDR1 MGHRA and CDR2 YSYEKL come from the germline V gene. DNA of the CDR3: TGCGCCAGCAGCCAAGCTTTTGGAGCCGGACAGGGGTTTCCAGATACGCAGTATTTT. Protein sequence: CASSQAFGAGQGFPDTQYF.

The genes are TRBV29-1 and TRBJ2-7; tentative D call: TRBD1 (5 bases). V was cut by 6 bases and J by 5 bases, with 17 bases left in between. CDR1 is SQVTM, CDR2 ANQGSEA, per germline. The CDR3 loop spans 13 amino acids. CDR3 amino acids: CSVPSTGLNEQYF. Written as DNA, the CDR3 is TGCAGCGTACCGTCCACAGGCCTGAACGAGCAGTACTTC.

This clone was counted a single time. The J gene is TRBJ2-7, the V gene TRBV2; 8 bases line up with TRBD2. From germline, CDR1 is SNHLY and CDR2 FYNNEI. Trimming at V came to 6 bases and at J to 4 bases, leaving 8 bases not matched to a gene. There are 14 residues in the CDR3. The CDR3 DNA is TGTGCCAGCAGCCTCCGGGAGGGAGCGTACGAGCAGTACTTC. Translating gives CASSLREGAYEQYF. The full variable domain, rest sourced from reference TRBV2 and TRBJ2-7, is EPEVTQTPSHQVTQMGQEVILRCVPISNHLYFYWYRQILGQKVEFLVSFYNNEISEKSEIFDDQFSVERPDGSNFTLKIRSTKLEDSAMYFCASSLREGAYEQYFGPGTRLTVT.

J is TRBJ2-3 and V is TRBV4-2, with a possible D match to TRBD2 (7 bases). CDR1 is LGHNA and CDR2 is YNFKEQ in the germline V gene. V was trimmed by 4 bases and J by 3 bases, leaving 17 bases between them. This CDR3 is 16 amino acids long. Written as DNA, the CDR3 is TGTGCCAGCAGCCCAAGAGGGGGAGGGAGTACAGATACGCAGTATTTT. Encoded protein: CASSPRGGGSTDTQYF.

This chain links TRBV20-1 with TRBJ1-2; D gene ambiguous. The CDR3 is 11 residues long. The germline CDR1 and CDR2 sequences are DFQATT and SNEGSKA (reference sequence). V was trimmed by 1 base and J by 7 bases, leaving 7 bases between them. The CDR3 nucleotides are TGCAGTGCTAGAGCTCCGGGTGGCTACACCTTC. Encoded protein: CSARAPGGYTF.

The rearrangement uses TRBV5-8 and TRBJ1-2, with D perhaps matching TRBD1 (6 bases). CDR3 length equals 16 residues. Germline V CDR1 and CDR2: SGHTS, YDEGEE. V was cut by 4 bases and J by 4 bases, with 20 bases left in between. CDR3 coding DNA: TGTGCCAGCAGCCCGACACAGGGCCCCCCCCTCTATGGCTACACCTTC. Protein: CASSPTQGPPLYGYTF.

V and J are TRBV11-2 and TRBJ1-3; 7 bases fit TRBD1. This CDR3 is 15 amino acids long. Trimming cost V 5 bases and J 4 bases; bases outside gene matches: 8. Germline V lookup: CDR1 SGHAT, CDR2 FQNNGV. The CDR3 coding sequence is TGTGCCAGCAGCCCCACAGGGGTCGGAGGAAACACCATATATTTT. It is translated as CASSPTGVGGNTIYF. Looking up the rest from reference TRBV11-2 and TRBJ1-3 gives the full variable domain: EAGVAQSPRYKIIEKRQSVAFWCNPISGHATLYWYQQILGQGPKLLIQFQNNGVVDDSQLPKDRFSAERLKGVDSTLKIQPAKLEDSAVYLCASSPTGVGGNTIYFGEGSWLTVV.

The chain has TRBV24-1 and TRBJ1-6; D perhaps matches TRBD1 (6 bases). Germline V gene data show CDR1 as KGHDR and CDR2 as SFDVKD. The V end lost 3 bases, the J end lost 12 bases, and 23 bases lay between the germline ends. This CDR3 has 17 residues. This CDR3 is CATSDIRGGSPGGPLHF. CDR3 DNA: TGTGCCACCAGTGATATACGTGGGGGCTCCCCGGGGGGACCCCTCCACTTT.

In nucleotides, the CDR3 is TGTGCCAGCAGTTCCCAGGGGAATGAAGCTTTCTTT. Its translation is CASSSQGNEAFF. This chain joins TRBV12-3 or TRBV12-4 and TRBJ1-1; D possibly corresponds to TRBD1 (6 bases). V gave up 4 bases and J gave up 7 bases, with 10 bases separating them. The CDR3 consists of 12 residues.